The 25 T cell receptor beta chains in this list originate from one sample, sequenced in a study of blood T cell repertoires in COVID-19. TCRdb keeps only in-frame clones here, not all; method: immunoSEQ multiplex PCR. The sample shows approximately 70,000 clones, about 85% of them seen only once. Sequencing was done on a sample of peripheral blood. The receptors come from a woman aged 50 to 60 with COVID-19, enrolled during active disease.

This clone was seen once. The chain employs TRBV5-1 and TRBJ1-4; no reliable D call. The CDR3 runs 14 residues. From germline, CDR1 is SGHRS and CDR2 YFSETQ. Trimming cost V 2 bases and J 8 bases, with 13 bases left between them. CDR3 bases: TGCGCCAGCAGCTTAACAAACCTGGGCGAAAAACTGTTTTTT. Amino acid sequence: CASSLTNLGEKLFF.

The chain employs TRBV7-3 and TRBJ2-2, with D tentatively TRBD2 (5 bases). The CDR3 contains 13 residues. Looked up from germline, CDR1 is SGHTA and CDR2 is FQGTGA. V lost 6 bases and J lost 6, with 11 bases in between. The CDR3, as DNA: TGTGCCAGCAGAGATACTAGGGCCGGGGAGCTGTTTTTT. It is translated as CASRDTRAGELFF.

This clone has more than one count but fewer than ten. As DNA, the CDR3 is TGTGCCAGCAGCGTAGGCGGCGGGCCCACAGATACGCAGTATTTT. It specifies CASSVGGGPTDTQYF. J is TRBJ2-3 and V is TRBV9, with D possibly matching TRBD2 (5 bases). CDR1 and CDR2 from the germline V gene are SGDLS and YYNGEE. V gave up 0 bases and J gave up 2 bases, with 10 bases separating them. CDR3 length: 15 residues.

The rearrangement uses TRBV6-6 and TRBJ2-7; a weak D match, TRBD1 (5 bases). Trimming shortened V by 2 bases and J by 3 bases, and 5 bases separated the two germline ends. The CDR3 sequence is 12 residues long. Germline CDR1 is MNHNY and CDR2 is SVGAGI (reference sequence). The CDR3 loop reads CASSYDSYEQYF. The DNA for the CDR3 is TGTGCCAGCAGTTACGACAGCTACGAGCAGTACTTC.

The chain combines TRBV28 with TRBJ2-1; TRBD2 matches at 7 bases. The CDR3 contains 15 residues. V lost 5 bases and J lost 5; bases outside the gene matches: 9. Per the germline V gene, CDR1 is MDHEN and CDR2 is SYDVKM. CDR3 residues: CASSAWGEGNNEQFF. DNA for the CDR3: TGTGCCAGCAGTGCTTGGGGGGAGGGAAACAATGAGCAGTTCTTC.

J is TRBJ2-7 and V is TRBV5-6; D not resolved. Germline CDR1 SGHDT, CDR2 YYEEEE. V was clipped by 1 base and J by 0 bases, with 8 bases between them. The CDR3 runs to 14 residues. CDR3 DNA sequence: TGTGCCAGCAGCTTGTTTACAGCCTCCTACGAGCAGTACTTC. It is translated as CASSLFTASYEQYF.

This sequence joins TRBV4-1 and TRBJ2-7; D uncertain. Trimming cost V 1 base and J 1 base, with 8 bases left between them. From germline, CDR1 is MGHRA and CDR2 YSYEKL. The CDR3 length is 14 residues. CDR3 coding DNA: TGCGCCAGCAGCCAAGGCAGGCGATCCTACGAGCAGTACTTC. This codes for CASSQGRRSYEQYF.

In this sample, this clone turned up once. V is TRBV27 and J is TRBJ1-5; a possible D gene is TRBD1 (5 bases). The V end lost 2 bases, the J end lost 6 bases, and 11 bases lay between the germline ends. The germline gives CDR1 MNHEY, CDR2 SMNVEV (reference sequence). The length of the CDR3 is 14 residues. The CDR3 is CASSLIGAAQPQHF. The CDR3 DNA is TGTGCCAGCAGTTTAATTGGGGCGGCTCAGCCCCAGCATTTT.

This chain uses TRBV3-1 (or the pseudogene TRBV3-2) with TRBJ1-3; no clear D. This CDR3 contains 15 residues. The V end lost 3 bases, the J end lost 0 bases, and 9 bases lay between the germline ends. Germline-derived CDR1 and CDR2 are LGHDT and YNNKEL (reference sequence). Here the CDR3 DNA reads TGTGCCAGCAGCCAGTTGCCGAGCTCTGGAAACACCATATATTTT. Residues: CASSQLPSSGNTIYF.

The chain links TRBV7-3 to TRBJ2-6; D is unresolved. V was pared by 0 bases and J by 6 bases, with 9 bases between. The CDR3 spans 15 residues. Germline V gives CDR1 SGHTA, CDR2 FQGTGA. Here the CDR3 DNA reads TGTGCCAGCAGCTTAACCCTACTCCAGGCCAACGTCCTGACTTTC. Protein sequence: CASSLTLLQANVLTF.

This clone was observed a single time. The chain combines TRBV30 with TRBJ1-2, with 8 bases matching TRBD1. CDR3 length equals 14 residues. With 0 bases clipped from V and 6 bases from J, the junction kept 6 bases outside the gene matches. Germline V gene lookup returns CDR1 GTSNPN and CDR2 SVGIG (reference sequence). CDR3 DNA sequence: TGTGCCTGGAGTGTAAGCGGCAGGGGGCATGGCTACACCTTC. Translation gives CAWSVSGRGHGYTF.

This clone was observed a few times. The chain employs TRBV5-1 and TRBJ2-7; D is possibly TRBD2 (5 bases). The CDR3 is 14 amino acids. Trimming took off 0 bases at V and 5 bases at J, with 12 bases between the two ends. Germline V gene lookup returns CDR1 SGHRS and CDR2 YFSETQ. In DNA, the CDR3 is TGCGCCAGCAGCTTGGTCTCGGACTGGGACGAGCAGTACTTC. Its protein is CASSLVSDWDEQYF.

V and J are TRBV29-1 and TRBJ2-1, with D unresolved. Germline CDR1 is SQVTM and CDR2 is ANQGSEA. Trimming pared 7 bases from V and 4 bases from J, leaving 8 bases between. The CDR3 has 11 amino acids. The CDR3 bases are TGCAGCGGCCGACTTTACAATGAGCAGTTCTTC. Its protein product is CSGRLYNEQFF.

The CDR3 loop reads CASSLLASGRFSPHEQFF. The CDR3 DNA follows: TGTGCCAGCAGCTTATTGGCTAGCGGGAGGTTCTCCCCCCATGAGCAGTTCTTC. V usage is TRBV7-2 and J usage is TRBJ2-1; 11 bases agree with TRBD2. The CDR3 has 18 residues. Trimming took 2 bases from V and 8 from J; bases not matched to a gene: 14. CDR1 and CDR2 (germline): SGHTA, FQGNSA.

This clone was counted once. The rearrangement joins TRBV27 to TRBJ2-7; TRBD2 matches 7 bases. J was trimmed by 5 bases and V by 6 bases; bases with no gene match: 7. The germline V gene has CDR1 MNHEY and CDR2 SMNVEV (reference sequence). This CDR3 region has 13 residues. The DNA for the CDR3 is TGTGCCAGCAGGGGAGGGAGGTTTAACGAGCAGTACTTC. This codes for CASRGGRFNEQYF.

The genes are TRBV10-2 and TRBJ1-1; D ambiguous. With 9 bases removed from V and 3 bases from J, the gap between germline ends came to 20 bases. The CDR3 contains 15 residues. CDR1 and CDR2 (germline): WSHSY, SAAADI. DNA of the CDR3: TGCGCCAGTCTTAGCGGGCTTCTCGGGGACACTGAAGCTTTCTTT. It yields the protein CASLSGLLGDTEAFF.

This sequence joins TRBV7-2 and TRBJ2-1, with TRBD2 matching 8 bases. CDR3 size: 11 residues. Germline CDR1 and CDR2: SGHTA and FQGNSA. Unmatched junction bases numbered 4, after V lost 5 bases and J lost 13 bases. CDR3 sequence: CASSRGGEQFF. The CDR3 DNA is TGTGCCAGCAGCCGGGGGGGGGAACAGTTCTTC.

V is TRBV11-2 and J is TRBJ1-1; a weak D match, TRBD1 (5 bases). CDR1 and CDR2 (germline): SGHAT, FQNNGV. Trimming left V 0 bases short and J 11 bases short, with 13 bases between. The CDR3 extends over 13 amino acids. The CDR3, as DNA: TGTGCCAGCAGCTTAGATTGGGGGGGTACGGCTTTCTTT. Encoded protein: CASSLDWGGTAFF.

The chain uses TRBV30 and TRBJ1-4; D is ambiguous. The V and J ends lost 5 bases and 4 bases respectively, with 8 bases between them. The germline gives CDR1 GTSNPN, CDR2 SVGIG (reference sequence). The CDR3 runs to 12 residues. The CDR3 DNA is TGTGCCTGGTCGGGAGGTAATGAAAAACTGTTTTTT. Residues: CAWSGGNEKLFF.

The chain combines TRBV24-1 with TRBJ2-1, with 12 bases that match TRBD2. Trimming cost V 2 bases and J 7 bases; bases outside gene matches: 8. Germline V gives CDR1 KGHDR, CDR2 SFDVKD. The CDR3 is 17 amino acids. CDR3 DNA: TGTGCCACCAGTGATTCGGCGACTAGCGGGAGTATTAATGAGCAGTTCTTC. Protein: CATSDSATSGSINEQFF.

V and J are TRBV19 and TRBJ1-5; TRBD1 matches at 7 bases. Germline assignment: CDR1 LNHDA and CDR2 SQIVND (reference sequence). V shed 5 bases, J shed 2 bases, and the junction held 9 bases outside the gene matches. This CDR3 spans 16 amino acids. CDR3 protein: CASSPRQGGGNQPQHF. The CDR3 DNA follows: TGTGCCAGTAGTCCTCGACAGGGAGGAGGCAATCAGCCCCAGCATTTT.

The genes are TRBV5-4 and TRBJ2-2, with a tentative D call TRBD1 (6 bases). CDR1 SGHNT and CDR2 YYREEE come from the germline V gene (reference sequence). V shed 3 bases and J shed 2 bases, with 14 bases lying between them. The CDR3 length is 16 residues. CDR3 DNA: TGTGCCAGCAGCTCGGCCCTACAGGGTAACACCGGGGAGCTGTTTTTT. Protein product: CASSSALQGNTGELFF.

V and J are TRBV6-2 or TRBV6-3 and TRBJ1-2; D unclear. Germline loops: CDR1 MNHEY, CDR2 SVGEGT. The V gene lost 0 bases and the J gene lost 0 bases, with 8 bases spanning the gap. The CDR3 sequence is 15 residues long. This CDR3 reads CASSYSRDANYGYTF. CDR3 sequence (DNA): TGTGCCAGCAGTTACTCGAGGGATGCTAACTATGGCTACACCTTC.

This chain joins TRBV7-2 and TRBJ2-7; TRBD1 matches at 7 bases. The CDR3 spans 11 residues. The V gene's germline CDR1 is SGHTA and CDR2 FQGNSA. V shed 2 bases and J 12 bases; nucleotides not matched to a gene: 4. CDR3 residues: CASSLSGTVYF. CDR3 nucleotides: TGTGCCAGCAGCTTATCCGGGACAGTGTACTTC.

This chain joins TRBV9 and TRBJ1-3; TRBD1 might be the D (6 bases). The germline gives CDR1 SGDLS, CDR2 YYNGEE. The germline V and J ends were trimmed by 3 bases and 4 bases, with 17 bases remaining between them. The CDR3 length is 16 residues. The CDR3 region is CASSAEGAGVGNTIYF. CDR3 coding DNA: TGTGCCAGCAGCGCTGAGGGTGCAGGGGTAGGAAACACCATATATTTT.